Shown below are 31 T cell receptor beta chains from a single sample sequenced in a study of cytomegalovirus exposure and HLA in healthy donors. PCR employed 60 Vbeta and 13 Jbeta primers. Using immunoSEQ multiplex PCR, the repertoire was profiled, and TCRdb retains in-frame clones only, with some absent. The table includes over 150,000 clones, roughly 89% detected once. Sequences were obtained from PBMCs. These receptors originate from a woman between 25 and 40 years old in good health and CMV-seronegative.

In this sample, this clone turned up once. The V and J genes are TRBV5-1 and TRBJ2-3; perhaps TRBD2 as D (5 bases). CDR1 and CDR2 (germline): SGHRS, YFSETQ. The CDR3 is 18 amino acids. The V and J ends lost 0 bases and 0 bases respectively, with 17 bases between them. The CDR3 DNA reads as TGCGCCAGCAGCTTGGGATCTGGGGAGCGGTGGAGCACAGATACGCAGTATTTT. Its translation: CASSLGSGERWSTDTQYF.

This clone has just one count. The chain couples TRBV14 to TRBJ1-1; D might be TRBD1 (6 bases). Per the germline V gene, CDR1 is SGHDN and CDR2 is FVKESK. CDR3 size: 15 residues. V lost 4 bases and J lost 1, with 13 bases in between. The DNA for the CDR3 is TGTGCCAGCAGCCCAACCAGGGGTAGGAACACTGAAGCTTTCTTT. This translates into CASSPTRGRNTEAFF.

The rearrangement joins TRBV18 to TRBJ2-2, with no clear D. V lost 4 bases to trimming and J lost 4 bases, with 10 bases between them. CDR1 and CDR2 from the germline V gene are KGHSH and LQKENI. This CDR3 spans 14 amino acids. The CDR3 DNA is TGTGCCAGCTCACTCGTCACTATCACCGGGGAGCTGTTTTTT. As protein: CASSLVTITGELFF.

This clone was recorded once. Other nucleotide sequences in the sample specify the same CDR3. The V call is TRBV30, the J call TRBJ1-5; the match to TRBD1 covers 11 bases. Looked up from germline, CDR1 is GTSNPN and CDR2 is SVGIG (reference sequence). J was trimmed by 7 bases and V by 0 bases; bases with no gene match: 5. The CDR3 is 15 residues long. The CDR3 reads CAWSVSGQGEQPQHF. DNA of the CDR3: TGTGCCTGGAGTGTATCGGGACAGGGGGAACAGCCCCAGCATTTT.

The CDR3 DNA reads as TGTGCCAGCAGCTCCAGCGGGGCCCCCTACAATGAGCAGTTCTTC. It codes for CASSSSGAPYNEQFF. This rearrangement joins TRBV13 to TRBJ2-1; 7 nucleotides agree with TRBD2. The V and J ends lost 4 bases and 2 bases, in that order; junction bases with no gene match: 5. The CDR3 is 15 amino acids. Germline CDR1 and CDR2: PRHDT and FYEKMQ (reference sequence).

CDR3 sequence reads: CASSTQGAVYEQYF. The CDR3 bases are TGTGCCAGTAGTACCCAGGGTGCGGTCTACGAGCAGTACTTC. The chain combines TRBV19 with TRBJ2-7; TRBD1 might be the D (5 bases). V lost 4 bases and J lost 3, with 13 bases in between. CDR3 length: 14 amino acids. Germline CDR1 and CDR2: LNHDA and SQIVND (reference sequence). Looking up the rest from reference TRBV19 and TRBJ2-7 gives the full variable domain: DGGITQSPKYLFRKEGQNVTLSCEQNLNHDAMYWYRQDPGQGLRLIYYSQIVNDFQKGDIAEGYSVSREKKESFPLTVTSAQKNPTAFYLCASSTQGAVYEQYFGPGTRLTVT.

The chain uses TRBV9 and TRBJ2-7; TRBD2 agrees at 12 bases. V lost 0 bases to trimming and J lost 1 base; unmatched junction nucleotides: 5. This CDR3 has 17 residues. The germline gives CDR1 SGDLS, CDR2 YYNGEE. Here the CDR3 DNA reads TGTGCCAGCAGCGTAGGGACTAGCGGGGCCCATTCCTACGAGCAGTACTTC. Translating gives CASSVGTSGAHSYEQYF.

V and J are TRBV5-1 and TRBJ1-1; D might be TRBD1 (6 bases). The CDR3 covers 14 residues. The V gene's germline CDR1 is SGHRS and CDR2 YFSETQ. The V gene lost 2 bases and the J gene lost 4 bases, with 12 bases spanning the gap. DNA for the CDR3: TGCGCCAGCAGCTTCCATGACAGGTTCACTGAAGCTTTCTTT. It is translated as CASSFHDRFTEAFF. Filled out from reference TRBV5-1 and TRBJ1-1, the complete variable domain reads KAGVTQTPRYLIKTRGQQVTLSCSPISGHRSVSWYQQTPGQGLQFLFEYFSETQRNKGNFPGRFSGRQFSNSRSEMNVSTLELGDSALYLCASSFHDRFTEAFFGQGTRLTVV.

This chain joins TRBV4-1 and TRBJ1-3, with D possibly matching TRBD1 (5 bases). The V end was cut by 1 base, the J end by 1 base, with 5 bases between. The CDR3 has 14 residues. From germline, CDR1 is MGHRA and CDR2 YSYEKL. CDR3 region: CASSQAGSGNTIYF. The CDR3 DNA sequence: TGCGCCAGCAGCCAAGCAGGGTCTGGAAACACCATATATTTT.

The rearrangement joins TRBV5-6 to TRBJ1-6; D uncertain. Germline CDR1 and CDR2: SGHDT and YYEEEE. This CDR3 has 15 amino acids. V was clipped by 0 bases and J by 7 bases, with 11 bases between them. The CDR3, as DNA: TGTGCCAGCAGCTTGGGTGCAGGTAGGAATTCACCCCTCCACTTT. Protein product: CASSLGAGRNSPLHF.

This chain joins TRBV7-6 and TRBJ2-5, with D possibly being TRBD2 (7 bases). Trimming pared 2 bases from V and 5 bases from J, leaving 21 bases between. The CDR3 length is 17 residues. CDR1 is SGHVS and CDR2 is FNYEAQ in the germline V gene. DNA for the CDR3: TGTGCCAGCAGCTTATGGGCAAGGGGGGGCTTTAAGGAGACCCAGTACTTC. Encoded protein: CASSLWARGGFKETQYF. The full variable domain, in which reference TRBV7-6 and TRBJ2-5 provide the parts outside the CDR3, is GAGVSQSPRYKVTKRGQDVALRCDPISGHVSLYWYRQALGQGPEFLTYFNYEAQQDKSGLPNDRFSAERPEGSISTLTIQRTEQRDSAMYRCASSLWARGGFKETQYFGPGTRLLVL.

This chain connects TRBV13 to TRBJ1-2; the match to TRBD1 covers 10 bases. Trimming took 5 bases from V and 3 from J; bases not matched to a gene: 6. The CDR3 is made up of 15 amino acids. The V gene's germline CDR1 is PRHDT and CDR2 FYEKMQ (reference sequence). The CDR3 nucleotides read TGTGCCAGCAGCCCAGGGGACAGGGGTCACTATGGCTACACCTTC. Its translation is CASSPGDRGHYGYTF.

About this clone itself: Its ends do not fully match the called genes, so a read error is possible. The rearrangement uses TRBV6-5 and TRBJ1-2; D is unresolved. Germline V gives CDR1 MNHEY, CDR2 SVGAGI. This CDR3 contains 14 residues. CDR3 DNA: TGTGCCAGCAGGTACTCTTACAGTAACTATGGCTACACCTTC. It yields the protein CASRYSYSNYGYTF.

The V gene is TRBV27, the J gene TRBJ2-1; the D gene is possibly TRBD2 (6 bases). This CDR3 is built from 15 residues. The V gene's germline CDR1 is MNHEY and CDR2 SMNVEV (reference sequence). V was shortened by 2 bases and J by 6 bases, with 14 bases between the two germline ends. The CDR3 nucleotides are TGTGCCAGCAGTTTAGTCGGGAGCACTATCAATGAGCAGTTCTTC. It translates to CASSLVGSTINEQFF.

The J gene is TRBJ1-6, the V gene TRBV4-1; no firm D call. Germline CDR1 reads MGHRA; CDR2 reads YSYEKL. CDR3 length equals 14 residues. Trimming removed 2 bases from V and 7 bases from J, with 9 bases in between. DNA of the CDR3: TGCGCCAGCAGCCAATACGTGGGCAATTCACCCCTCCACTTT. It translates to CASSQYVGNSPLHF.

This sequence joins TRBV11-2 and TRBJ2-7; 7 bases are shared with TRBD1. With V trimmed by 6 bases and J by 9 bases, 11 bases remained unmatched. The CDR3 consists of 13 residues. Looked up from germline, CDR1 is SGHAT and CDR2 is FQNNGV. Here the CDR3 reads CASRTGTRFGQYF. CDR3 coding DNA: TGTGCCAGCAGGACAGGGACCCGCTTTGGGCAGTACTTC.

This chain joins TRBV5-6 and TRBJ2-7; 10 bases are a match to TRBD1. CDR1 and CDR2 from the germline V gene are SGHDT and YYEEEE. With 7 bases clipped from V and 9 bases from J, the junction kept 10 bases outside the gene matches. CDR3 length: 13 residues. CDR3 sequence reads: CASQPGQGTWQYF. As DNA, the CDR3 is TGTGCCAGCCAACCGGGACAGGGGACCTGGCAGTACTTC.

The chain recombines TRBV7-6 with TRBJ2-1; 12 bases align to TRBD2. The CDR3 is 14 amino acids. The V gene's germline CDR1 is SGHVS and CDR2 FNYEAQ. J lost 11 bases, V lost 4 bases, and 6 bases had no gene match. In DNA form, the CDR3 reads TGTGCCAGCAGCTCCCCGACTAGCGGGGGACAGCAGTTCTTC. It translates to CASSSPTSGGQQFF.

Worth noting for this clone: Other DNA sequences of this sample code for an identical CDR3. The chain employs TRBV7-9 and TRBJ2-5, with 8 bases identical to TRBD1. Germline CDR1 is SEHNR and CDR2 is FQNEAQ (reference sequence). This CDR3 comprises 14 residues. Trimming removed 3 bases from V and 1 base from J; junction bases left unmatched: 1. The CDR3 here is CASSLTGVQETQYF. The CDR3 region has the DNA TGTGCCAGCAGCTTGACAGGGGTCCAAGAGACCCAGTACTTC.

The chain combines TRBV28 with TRBJ1-1; D might be TRBD1 (5 bases). With 5 bases removed from V and 1 base from J, the gap between germline ends came to 14 bases. The CDR3 totals 15 residues. Germline lookup yields CDR1 MDHEN and CDR2 SYDVKM. CDR3 loop: CASSPHTGSNTEAFF. CDR3 DNA: TGTGCCAGCAGTCCCCATACAGGCTCGAACACTGAAGCTTTCTTT.

The V gene is TRBV18, the J gene TRBJ1-1; D is unclear. Trimming took off 5 bases at V and 4 bases at J, with 14 bases between the two ends. The CDR3 loop spans 14 amino acids. From germline, CDR1 is KGHSH and CDR2 LQKENI. The CDR3 nucleotides are TGTGCCAGCTCAACCACGGGGTGGGGCACTGAAGCTTTCTTT. Protein sequence: CASSTTGWGTEAFF. The full variable domain, with the rest looked up from reference TRBV18 and TRBJ1-1, is NAGVMQNPRHLVRRRGQEARLRCSPMKGHSHVYWYRQLPEEGLKFMVYLQKENIIDESGMPKERFSAEFPKEGPSILRIQQVVRGDSAAYFCASSTTGWGTEAFFGQGTRLTVV.

The chain recombines TRBV28 with TRBJ2-7, with 10 bases identical to TRBD2. V shed 5 bases, J shed 2 bases, and the junction held 6 bases outside the gene matches. This CDR3 is 15 amino acids long. CDR1 and CDR2 (germline): MDHEN, SYDVKM. CDR3 sequence reads: CASSNLAGEPYEQYF. CDR3 DNA: TGTGCCAGCAGTAACCTAGCGGGAGAACCCTACGAGCAGTACTTC.

V usage is TRBV28 and J usage is TRBJ1-5, with TRBD1 matching over 8 bases. V was clipped by 5 bases and J by 7 bases; unmatched bases: 7. In germline, CDR1 is MDHEN, CDR2 SYDVKM. There are 14 residues in the CDR3. As DNA, the CDR3 is TGTGCCAGCAGTCTCCACAGGGGGGGACAGCCCCAGCATTTT. Protein sequence: CASSLHRGGQPQHF. The full variable domain, completed using reference TRBV28 and TRBJ1-5, is DVKVTQSSRYLVKRTGEKVFLECVQDMDHENMFWYRQDPGLGLRLIYFSYDVKMKEKGDIPEGYSVSREKKERFSLILESASTNQTSMYLCASSLHRGGQPQHFGDGTRLSIL.

The chain recombines TRBV6-6 with TRBJ2-6; perhaps TRBD2 as D (6 bases). The CDR3 length is 15 residues. Germline V gives CDR1 MNHNY, CDR2 SVGAGI (reference sequence). Trimming took off 7 bases at V and 4 bases at J, with 14 bases between the two ends. The CDR3 reads CASTDGGTGANVLTF. In DNA form, the CDR3 reads TGTGCCAGCACCGACGGCGGGACGGGGGCCAACGTCCTGACTTTC.

CDR3 in DNA: TGTGCCAAAACACCACCCCAGGGAGGTGGTGAGCAGTTCTTC. Amino acid sequence: CAKTPPQGGGEQFF. J is TRBJ2-1 and V is TRBV2, with D tentatively TRBD2 (6 bases). CDR1 is SNHLY and CDR2 is FYNNEI in the germline V gene. V dropped 10 bases and J dropped 9 bases, with 22 bases sitting between them. CDR3 length equals 14 residues.

The CDR3 DNA is TGTGCCAGCAGCGAGGGTAGGGAGACCCAGTACTTC. This sequence encodes CASSEGRETQYF. This chain uses TRBV28 with TRBJ2-5; weak D call: TRBD2 (5 bases). Germline values: CDR1 MDHEN, CDR2 SYDVKM. V shed 6 bases and J shed 5 bases, with 10 bases lying between them. This CDR3 is built from 12 residues.

Only one count was recorded for this clone. The V gene is TRBV7-9, the J gene TRBJ1-5; D ambiguous. From germline, CDR1 is SEHNR and CDR2 FQNEAQ (reference sequence). This CDR3 contains 14 residues. Trimming cost V 0 bases and J 4 bases, with 7 bases left between them. The CDR3, as DNA: TGTGCCAGCAGCTTAGCCGGTTCTAATCAGCCCCAGCATTTT. It yields the protein CASSLAGSNQPQHF. Using reference TRBV7-9 and TRBJ1-5 for the parts outside the CDR3, the full variable domain is DTGVSQNPRHKITKRGQNVTFRCDPISEHNRLYWYRQTLGQGPEFLTYFQNEAQLEKSRLLSDRFSAERPKGSFSTLEIQRTEQGDSAMYLCASSLAGSNQPQHFGDGTRLSIL.

The V call is TRBV4-1, the J call TRBJ1-4; TRBD1 matches 9 bases. The CDR3 is made up of 14 amino acids. Germline V lookup: CDR1 MGHRA, CDR2 YSYEKL. V trimming: 6 bases; J trimming: 7 bases; junction bases outside the gene matches: 6. The CDR3 here is CASRKQGAGEKLFF. In nucleotides, the CDR3 is TGCGCCAGCAGGAAACAGGGGGCGGGTGAAAAACTGTTTTTT.

The CDR3 loop reads CASRGQGFYTF. The CDR3 DNA sequence: TGTGCCAGTAGGGGACAGGGATTCTACACCTTC. This rearrangement joins TRBV19 to TRBJ1-2; the match to TRBD1 covers 9 bases. The CDR3 runs 11 residues. Per the germline V gene, CDR1 is LNHDA and CDR2 is SQIVND (reference sequence). With 6 bases clipped from V and 10 bases from J, the junction kept 3 bases outside the gene matches. The full variable domain, rest sourced from reference TRBV19 and TRBJ1-2, is DGGITQSPKYLFRKEGQNVTLSCEQNLNHDAMYWYRQDPGQGLRLIYYSQIVNDFQKGDIAEGYSVSREKKESFPLTVTSAQKNPTAFYLCASRGQGFYTFGSGTRLTVV.

This rearrangement joins TRBV7-2 to TRBJ2-3, with 7 bases that match TRBD2. After removal of 2 bases from V and 2 bases from J, the junction contained 4 bases not matched to a gene. CDR3 length: 15 residues. Germline V gene data show CDR1 as SGHTA and CDR2 as FQGNSA. This chain's CDR3 is CASSLRDYPTDTQYF. In DNA form, the CDR3 reads TGTGCCAGCAGCTTAAGGGACTACCCCACAGATACGCAGTATTTT. The variable domain in full, completed from reference TRBV7-2 and TRBJ2-3, reads GAGVSQSPSNKVTEKGKDVELRCDPISGHTALYWYRQSLGQGLEFLIYFQGNSAPDKSGLPSDRFSAERTGGSVSTLTIQRTQQEDSAVYLCASSLRDYPTDTQYFGPGTRLTVL.

The rearrangement uses TRBV6-1 and TRBJ1-5; tentatively, D is TRBD1 (6 bases). The germline V and J ends were trimmed by 6 bases and 5 bases, with 14 bases remaining between them. Germline lookup yields CDR1 MNHNS and CDR2 SASEGT. The CDR3 length is 14 residues. CDR3 DNA: TGTGCCAGCAGGAGAACAGGGAGTCATCAGCCCCAGCATTTT. The encoded protein is CASRRTGSHQPQHF.